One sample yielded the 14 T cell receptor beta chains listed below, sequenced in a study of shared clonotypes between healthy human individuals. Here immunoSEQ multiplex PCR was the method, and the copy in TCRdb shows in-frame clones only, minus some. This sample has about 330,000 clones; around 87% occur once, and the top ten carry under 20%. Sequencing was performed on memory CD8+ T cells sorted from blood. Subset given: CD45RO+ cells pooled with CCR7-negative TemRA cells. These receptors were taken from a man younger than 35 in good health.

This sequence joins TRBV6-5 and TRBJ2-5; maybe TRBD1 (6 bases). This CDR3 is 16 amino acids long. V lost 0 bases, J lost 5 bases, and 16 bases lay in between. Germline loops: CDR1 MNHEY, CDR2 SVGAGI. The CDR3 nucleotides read TGTGCCAGCAGTTACTCCGCTTCGGGACATAAGGAGACCCAGTACTTC. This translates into CASSYSASGHKETQYF.

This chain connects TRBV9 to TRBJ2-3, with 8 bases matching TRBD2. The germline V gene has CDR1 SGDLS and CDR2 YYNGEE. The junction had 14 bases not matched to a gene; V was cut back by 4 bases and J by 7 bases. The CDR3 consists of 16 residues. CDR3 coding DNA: TGTGCCAGCAGCCTCCGGGGTAGCGGGATTGGGAATACGCAGTATTTT. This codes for CASSLRGSGIGNTQYF.

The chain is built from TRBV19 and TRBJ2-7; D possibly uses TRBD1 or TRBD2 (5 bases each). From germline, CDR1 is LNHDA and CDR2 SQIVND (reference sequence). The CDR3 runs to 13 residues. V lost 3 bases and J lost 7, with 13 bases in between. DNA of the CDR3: TGTGCCAGTAGTATCCCGGGGCTTTTGGAGCAGTACTTC. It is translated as CASSIPGLLEQYF.

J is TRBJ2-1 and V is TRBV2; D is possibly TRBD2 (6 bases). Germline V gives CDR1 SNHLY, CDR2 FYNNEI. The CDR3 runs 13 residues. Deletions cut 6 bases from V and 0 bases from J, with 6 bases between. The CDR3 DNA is TGTGCCAGCAGGGACTACTCCTACAATGAGCAGTTCTTC. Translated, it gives CASRDYSYNEQFF.

CDR3 sequence (DNA): TGTGCCAGCAGCGAACGGAGCGGGAGCTTCTACGAGCAGTACTTC. Its translation is CASSERSGSFYEQYF. The gene calls are TRBV7-8 and TRBJ2-7, with 8 bases matching TRBD2. Germline assignment: CDR1 SGHVS and CDR2 FQNEAQ. The CDR3 covers 15 residues. Trimming took 5 bases from V and 3 from J; bases not matched to a gene: 9. Based on the CDR3 plus reference TRBV7-8 and TRBJ2-7, the full variable domain is GAGVSQSPRYKVAKRGQDVALRCDPISGHVSLFWYQQALGQGPEFLTYFQNEAQLDKSGLPSDRFFAERPEGSVSTLKIQRTQQEDSAVYLCASSERSGSFYEQYFGPGTRLTVT.

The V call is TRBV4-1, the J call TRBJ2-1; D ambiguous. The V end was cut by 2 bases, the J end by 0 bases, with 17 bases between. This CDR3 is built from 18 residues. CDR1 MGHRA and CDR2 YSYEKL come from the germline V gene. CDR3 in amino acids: CASSQPRPLTGSYNEQFF. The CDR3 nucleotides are TGCGCCAGCAGCCAACCTAGACCCCTGACGGGCTCCTACAATGAGCAGTTCTTC.

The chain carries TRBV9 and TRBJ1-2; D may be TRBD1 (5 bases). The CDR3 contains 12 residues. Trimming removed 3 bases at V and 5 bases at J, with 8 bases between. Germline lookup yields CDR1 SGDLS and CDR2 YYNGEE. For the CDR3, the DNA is TGTGCCAGCAGCGACGACAGTTATGGCTACACCTTC. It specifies CASSDDSYGYTF.

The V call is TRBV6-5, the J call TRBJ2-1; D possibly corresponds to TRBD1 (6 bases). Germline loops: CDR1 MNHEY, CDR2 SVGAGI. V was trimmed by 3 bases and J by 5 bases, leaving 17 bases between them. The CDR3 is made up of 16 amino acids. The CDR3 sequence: CASSYTGTNLNNEQFF. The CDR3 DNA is TGTGCCAGCAGTTATACCGGGACAAACCTTAACAATGAGCAGTTCTTC.

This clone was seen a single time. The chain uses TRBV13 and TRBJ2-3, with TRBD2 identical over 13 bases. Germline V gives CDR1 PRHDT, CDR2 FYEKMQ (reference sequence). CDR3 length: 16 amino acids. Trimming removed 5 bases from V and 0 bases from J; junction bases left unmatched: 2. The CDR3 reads CASSLGLAGSTDTQYF. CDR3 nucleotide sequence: TGTGCCAGCAGCCTGGGACTAGCGGGAAGCACAGATACGCAGTATTTT.

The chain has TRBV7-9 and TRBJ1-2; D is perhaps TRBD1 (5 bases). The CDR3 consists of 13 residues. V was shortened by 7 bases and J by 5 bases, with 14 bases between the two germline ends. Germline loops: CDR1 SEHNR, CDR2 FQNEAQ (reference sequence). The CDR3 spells CASNYNEGYGYTF. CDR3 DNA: TGTGCCAGCAATTATAACGAGGGGTATGGCTACACCTTC.

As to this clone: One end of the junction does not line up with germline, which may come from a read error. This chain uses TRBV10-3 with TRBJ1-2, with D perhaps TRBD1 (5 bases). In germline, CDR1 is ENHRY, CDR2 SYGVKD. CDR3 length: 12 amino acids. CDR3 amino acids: CAINEGWYGYTF. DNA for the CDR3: TGTGCCATCAATGAGGGGTGGTATGGCTACACCTTC.

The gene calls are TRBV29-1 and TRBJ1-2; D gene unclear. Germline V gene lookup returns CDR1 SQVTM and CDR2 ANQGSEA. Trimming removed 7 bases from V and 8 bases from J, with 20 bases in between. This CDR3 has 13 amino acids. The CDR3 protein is CSAGLSDPSGYTF. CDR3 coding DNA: TGCAGCGCGGGATTGTCCGATCCGAGCGGCTACACCTTC.

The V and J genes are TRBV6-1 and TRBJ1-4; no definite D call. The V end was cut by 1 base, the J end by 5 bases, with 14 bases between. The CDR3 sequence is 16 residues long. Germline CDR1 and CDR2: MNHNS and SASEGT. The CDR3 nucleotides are TGTGCCAGCAGTGAAGGGTTTTGGGGATTGAATGAAAAACTGTTTTTT. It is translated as CASSEGFWGLNEKLFF.

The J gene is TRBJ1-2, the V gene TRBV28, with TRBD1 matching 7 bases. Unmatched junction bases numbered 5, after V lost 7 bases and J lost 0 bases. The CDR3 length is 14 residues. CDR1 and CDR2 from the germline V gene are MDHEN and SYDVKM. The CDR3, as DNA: TGTGCCAGCAACTTACAGGGGTCTAACTATGGCTACACCTTC. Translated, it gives CASNLQGSNYGYTF.